This is a list of T cell receptor beta chains from one sample in a study of read filtering for tumor transcriptome and immune sequencing. TCRdb processed the reads anew with MiXCR; each CDR3 protein has one entry. The sample records 120,000 or so distinct CDR3 sequences, around 13% being singletons. Sequenced: a population of CD138-negative cells sorted from bone marrow. All receptors derive from a donor older than 35 with multiple myeloma. The CDR3 runs from the conserved cysteine through the conserved F or W. A D gene is named only where the DNA matches it firmly. Clone size is not always given. Where it is, it says once, few, many or a class for expanded clones.

D gene	V gene	clone size	J gene	CDR3 DNA	CDR3 protein
TRBD1	TRBV12-3/TRBV12-4	many	TRBJ1-4	TGTGCCAGCAGCCGACAGGGAGGGGGGGAAAAACTGTTTTTT	CASSRQGGGEKLFF
NA	TRBV29-1	few	TRBJ2-3	TGCAGCGTTGAAGATCCTGGGCCTAGCACAGATACGCAGTATTTT	CSVEDPGPSTDTQYF
TRBD1	TRBV6-6	NA	TRBJ1-1	TGTGCCAGCAGTTGGACAGGGGGAGGACCTGAAGCTTTCTTT	CASSWTGGGPEAFF
NA	TRBV5-8	many	TRBJ2-7	TGTGCCAGCAGCTTGCGGCAGATCACCTACGAGCAGTACTTC	CASSLRQITYEQYF
NA	TRBV2	many	TRBJ2-5	TGTGCCAGCACCCAAAACTTGGGGGAGACCCAGTACTTC	CASTQNLGETQYF
TRBD2	TRBV20-1	many	TRBJ2-1	TGCAGTGCTAGAGATCGGGGACTAGCCAATGAGCAGTTCTTC	CSARDRGLANEQFF
NA	TRBV19	NA	TRBJ2-5	TGTGCCAGTAGTATGGGCTACGCCCGGGGGAGCGGGGAGACCCAGTACTTC	CASSMGYARGSGETQYF
TRBD2	TRBV2	NA	TRBJ2-5	TGTGCCAGCGGACTAGCGGGAGTCGGAGAGACCCAGTACTTC	CASGLAGVGETQYF
TRBD2	TRBV25-1	many	TRBJ2-7	TGTGCCAGCAGGCGGGGCGGGAGCCACGAGCAGTACTTC	CASRRGGSHEQYF
NA	TRBV28	NA	TRBJ1-5	TGTGCCAGCAGTTCACGGAGACTTAGAGGCAGCAATGAGCCCCTGCATTTT	CASSSRRLRGSNEPLHF
TRBD1	TRBV29-1	many	TRBJ1-5	TGCAGCGTTGGTTCAGGGGGAAATCAGCCCCAGCATTTT	CSVGSGGNQPQHF
NA	TRBV7-2	many	TRBJ2-1	TGTGCCAGCAGCCCAGGGCCCACCGCCGGGGATGAGCAGTTCTTC	CASSPGPTAGDEQFF
TRBD2	TRBV12-3/TRBV12-4	NA	TRBJ2-5	TGTGCCAGCAAACGGGGACTAGCGGGAGAGACCCAGTACTTC	CASKRGLAGETQYF
TRBD2	TRBV28	many	TRBJ2-5	TGTGCCAGCAGCCTCCTAGCGGGAGGGCAAGAGACCCAGTACTTC	CASSLLAGGQETQYF
TRBD1	TRBV11-2	many	TRBJ1-6	TGTGCCAGCAGCATCTCAAGGCAGGGGGGATCACCCCTCCACTTT	CASSISRQGGSPLHF
TRBD1	TRBV9	NA	TRBJ1-5	TGTGCCAGCGGTATCTACAGGGGGCAGCCCCAGCATTTT	CASGIYRGQPQHF
TRBD1	TRBV9	NA	TRBJ1-2	TGTGCCAGCAGCACACAGGGGGGCTATGGCTACACCTTC	CASSTQGGYGYTF
NA	TRBV20-1	many	TRBJ1-1	TGCAGTGCTAGAGATGGCAGGGGTATTATGAACACTGAAGCTTTCTTT	CSARDGRGIMNTEAFF
TRBD2	TRBV25-1	NA	TRBJ2-3	TGTGCCAGCAGTGAATACCTAGCGGGCACAGATACGCAGTATTTT	CASSEYLAGTDTQYF
NA	TRBV19	many	TRBJ1-5	TGTGCCAGTAGCCCCGGGGTTCATCAGCCCCAGCATTTT	CASSPGVHQPQHF
TRBD2	TRBV5-1	many	TRBJ2-7	TGCGCCAGCAGCTTGGCCGGCGGGGGGACCTACGAGCAGTACTTC	CASSLAGGGTYEQYF
NA	TRBV5-1	many	TRBJ2-3	TGCGCCAGCGTCACTCACGGCGGCACAGATACGCAGTATTTT	CASVTHGGTDTQYF
TRBD2	TRBV20-1	NA	TRBJ2-3	TGCAGTGCTAGCGACATAGCGGGGGGGCCCCGCACAGATACGCAGTATTTT	CSASDIAGGPRTDTQYF
TRBD2	TRBV5-1	NA	TRBJ2-5	TGCGCCAGCAGCTCCAAAGGGACTAGCGCCGAAGAGACCCAGTACTTC	CASSSKGTSAEETQYF
TRBD1	TRBV5-1	many	TRBJ2-5	TGCGCCAGCAGCTTTACAGGGGAGAATGAAGAGACCCAGTACTTC	CASSFTGENEETQYF
NA	TRBV12-3/TRBV12-4	many	TRBJ2-5	TGTGCCAGCAGTCCGGGTCCGGCGGAGACCCAGTACTTC	CASSPGPAETQYF
NA	TRBV20-1	few	TRBJ2-3	TGCAGTGCTAGATCTAGCGTAACTAGCACAGATACGCAGTATTTT	CSARSSVTSTDTQYF
NA	TRBV4-2	many	TRBJ2-7	TGTGCCAGCAGCCAAGATAGGAGGTCCGGCGAGCAGTACTTC	CASSQDRRSGEQYF
NA	TRBV7-3	few	TRBJ1-5	TGTGCCAGCAGCTTGACGGGTAAGGGCAATCAGCCCCAGCATTTT	CASSLTGKGNQPQHF
TRBD1	TRBV20-1	many	TRBJ1-1	TGTAGTGCGAAAACCCCGGGACAGGAGCCCACTGAAGCTTTCTTT	CSAKTPGQEPTEAFF
TRBD2	TRBV4-1	many	TRBJ2-1	TGCGCCAGCAGCCAAAGCCGTAGCGGGGGTTGGGATGAGCAGTTCTTC	CASSQSRSGGWDEQFF
TRBD2	TRBV19	NA	TRBJ2-2	TGTGCCAGTAGTAAACTAGCGGAGAAGGTCGGCACCGGGGAGCTGTTTTTT	CASSKLAEKVGTGELFF
TRBD2	TRBV10-3	NA	TRBJ2-7	TGTGCCATCAGTGCAGGAGGGACTAGCGGACACTACGAGCAGTACTTC	CAISAGGTSGHYEQYF
NA	TRBV29-1	many	TRBJ2-5	TGCAGCGCATCCCCCCAGCCTAACCAAGAGACCCAGTACTTC	CSASPQPNQETQYF
TRBD1	TRBV7-9	many	TRBJ1-5	TGTGCCAGCAGCCGTGGGACAGGGCAAAATCAGCCCCAGCATTTT	CASSRGTGQNQPQHF
NA	TRBV5-1	NA	TRBJ1-1	TGCGCCAGCAGCTTTAGTCAGGGGAGGAACACTGAAGCTTTCTTT	CASSFSQGRNTEAFF
TRBD2	TRBV19	many	TRBJ2-3	TGTGCCAGTGCGGGACTAGCAACAGATACGCAGTATTTT	CASAGLATDTQYF
NA	TRBV30	few	TRBJ2-1	TGTGCCTGGAGTGCCTCGAGGGGAGCGGGTTATTACAATGAGCAGTTCTTC	CAWSASRGAGYYNEQFF
NA	TRBV19	many	TRBJ2-2	TGTGCCACAGGACACCTAAACACCGGGGAGCTGTTTTTT	CATGHLNTGELFF
TRBD1	TRBV19	NA	TRBJ1-5	TGTGCCAGTAGTCTCACTATTAGGGGGACAGGGGTCCAGCCCCAGCATTTT	CASSLTIRGTGVQPQHF
NA	TRBV20-1	many	TRBJ2-3	TGCAGTGCTACTTTCCCAGGAGATGATACGCAGTATTTT	CSATFPGDDTQYF
TRBD1	TRBV5-1	many	TRBJ2-7	TGCGCCAGCAGCGACAGGGACTACGAGCAGTACTTC	CASSDRDYEQYF
NA	TRBV10-3	few	TRBJ2-2	TGTGCCACCTCCACCTCGGCGAACACCGGGGAGCTGTTTTTT	CATSTSANTGELFF
NA	TRBV4-2	many	TRBJ1-1	TGTGCCAGCAGCCGACCGCCCCAAAACACTGAAGCTTTCTTT	CASSRPPQNTEAFF
NA	TRBV7-6	many	TRBJ2-1	TGTGCCAGCAGCTTAGACCACTACAATGAGCAGTTCTTC	CASSLDHYNEQFF
TRBD1	TRBV12-3/TRBV12-4	few	TRBJ1-5	TGTGCCAGCAGTTTAAAGGGGGCTGGGAGCAATCAGCCCCAGCATTTT	CASSLKGAGSNQPQHF
NA	TRBV7-9	NA	TRBJ2-2	TGTGCCAGCAGCTTAGACGTGGATTCCGGGGAGCTGTTTTTT	CASSLDVDSGELFF
NA	TRBV7-9	few	TRBJ1-1	TGTGTCAGCAGCTCGGGGCAGGGTGTGGCTGGAGCTTTCTTT	CVSSSGQGVAGAFF
NA	TRBV5-8	NA	TRBJ1-3	TGTGCCAGCAGCAACGACGGAAGCTCTGGAAACACCATATATTTT	CASSNDGSSGNTIYF
NA	TRBV24-1	NA	TRBJ2-3	TGTGCCACCAGTGATTCTCGTAGAGATACGCAGTATTTT	CATSDSRRDTQYF
NA	TRBV30	many	TRBJ2-1	TGTGCCTGGACCGGAGGGTTAGGTGAGCAGTTCTTC	CAWTGGLGEQFF
TRBD1	TRBV12-3/TRBV12-4	NA	TRBJ2-3	TGTGCCAGCAGATACCGGGACAGCAGCTCCCAGTATTTT	CASRYRDSSSQYF
TRBD1	TRBV6-6	NA	TRBJ1-5	TGTGCCAGCACCATAACACAGGGGATCAATCAGCCCCAGCACTTT	CASTITQGINQPQHF
TRBD2	TRBV2	many	TRBJ2-7	TGTGCCACCGAAATGACTAGCGGGAGGGCCGGTTCCTACGAGCAGTACTTC	CATEMTSGRAGSYEQYF